This note documents a single TCR beta chain sequence. Per the study methods: Amplification with reference gene primers provided the estimates of nucleated cell counts. Data came from immunoSEQ multiplex PCR; TCRdb stores just in-frame clones and leaves some out. The V and J calls and clone size come from that table; D and trimming were worked out from the DNA. The data hold approximately 300,000 clones, with 85% observed a single time. These data belong to a study of blood T cell repertoires in COVID-19. In the study overall: Sites in the United States, Italy and Spain provided acute and convalescent COVID-19 samples. PBMCs, B-cell-depleted T cells, or T cells provided the cDNA or gDNA that made up the material.

Germline lookup yields CDR1 SQVTM and CDR2 ANQGSEA. The CDR3 spans 14 residues. The trim removed 5 bases at V and 4 bases at J, leaving 9 bases unmatched. The clonotype comes from a woman between 45 and 65 years old with active or convalescent COVID-19. The V call is TRBV29-1, the J call TRBJ2-7, with 9 bases lining up with TRBD1. The sequencing input was peripheral blood. The CDR3 bases are TGCAGCGTTATACCTAGGACAGGGGCGTACGAGCAGTACTTC. Its protein product is CSVIPRTGAYEQYF.